The rows below give T cell receptor beta chains drawn from one sample of a study of CXCR4 blockade with PD-1 therapy in pancreatic cancer. Only in-frame clones appear in the TCRdb table, and some are missing; sequencing was by immunoSEQ multiplex PCR. Among more than 2,500 clones listed, roughly 38% were seen once. Sequenced sample: tumor tissue. These receptors all stem from a human donor with pancreatic ductal adenocarcinoma. Both conserved end residues are part of each CDR3. A D gene is named only where the DNA matches it firmly. Clone size is given for some rows only: seen once, a few or many times, or a class if the clone is expanded.

V gene,J gene,clone size,D gene,CDR3 DNA,CDR3 protein
TRBV18,TRBJ1-4,once,-,TGTGCCAGCTCACCAATGGGGTCAACTAATGAAAAACTGTTTTTT,CASSPMGSTNEKLFF
TRBV28,TRBJ1-2,-,-,TGTGCCAGCAGTCAGGCCCGGGGGGTGGGTGGCTACACCTTC,CASSQARGVGGYTF
TRBV15,TRBJ1-4,-,-,TGTGCCACCAGCATATCCGCCGGGGGGGCAGGTGAAAAACTGTTTTTT,CATSISAGGAGEKLFF
TRBV11-3,TRBJ2-2,medium-sized,-,TGTGCCAGCAGCTTACTTCAGGGCGTCGTGAGGGCCGGGGAGCTGTTTTTT,CASSLLQGVVRAGELFF
TRBV11-3,TRBJ2-5,few,TRBD1,TGTGCCAGCAGCTTATCTACGGACAGGGAGACCCAGTACTTC,CASSLSTDRETQYF
TRBV23-1,TRBJ2-1,-,-,TGCGCCAGCAGCCCAGTACCCTCAAAGGCCTACAATGAGCAGTTCTTC,CASSPVPSKAYNEQFF
TRBV19,TRBJ1-5,-,-,TGTGCCAGTAGTGGGCAAGGGCCCCAGCATTTT,CASSGQGPQHF
TRBV4-1,TRBJ1-5,few,-,TGCGCCAGCAGCAAAGCTGGCAATCAGCCCCAGCATTTT,CASSKAGNQPQHF
TRBV28,TRBJ1-2,-,TRBD1,TGTGCCAGCAGCCAAGGGACAGTTCTTGGCTACACCTTC,CASSQGTVLGYTF
TRBV4-1,TRBJ1-5,medium-sized,-,TGCGCCAGCAGCCTCGGACAGTTTCAGCCCCAGCATTTT,CASSLGQFQPQHF
TRBV18,TRBJ2-7,-,-,TGTGCCAGCTCGTTTACGGGGTACGAGCAGTACTTC,CASSFTGYEQYF
TRBV18,TRBJ2-5,few,-,TGTGCCAGCTCACGTACACAAGAGACCCAGTACTTC,CASSRTQETQYF
TRBV6-8,TRBJ2-1,large,TRBD1,TGTGCCAGCTGGTCCGGGACAGAATACAATGAGCAGTTCTTC,CASWSGTEYNEQFF
TRBV19,TRBJ2-5,-,-,TGTGCCAGTAGTGGGCAAAATCAAGAGACCCAGTACTTC,CASSGQNQETQYF
TRBV6-8,TRBJ2-1,-,TRBD1,TGTGCCAGCAGTTCCCTCCGGGACAGTCGTTACTACAATGAGCAGTTCTTC,CASSSLRDSRYYNEQFF
TRBV15,TRBJ1-6,-,TRBD1,TGTGCCACCACCCTACAGGGGCTGAATTCACCCCTCCACTTT,CATTLQGLNSPLHF
TRBV6-8,TRBJ2-2,-,TRBD1,TGTGCCAGCAGCCCAATACAGGGGGTATTATCCGGGGAGCTGTTTTTT,CASSPIQGVLSGELFF
TRBV6-8,TRBJ1-5,medium-sized,-,TGTGCCAGCTTTCCGGGGGGTATCAATCAGCCCCAGCATTTT,CASFPGGINQPQHF
TRBV18,TRBJ1-6,-,-,TGTGCCAGCTCACGAGAAGGACAGATTAGGGAATATTCACCCCTCCACTTT,CASSREGQIREYSPLHF
TRBV29-1,TRBJ2-7,-,-,TGCAGCGTTGTGGCCCCGGGACCAACGACCTACGAGCAGTACTTC,CSVVAPGPTTYEQYF
TRBV6-8,TRBJ2-5,-,TRBD1,TGTGCCAGCAGTGAGAGAGGGGGCGCGGAGACCCAGTACTTC,CASSERGGAETQYF
TRBV6-8,TRBJ2-2,few,-,TGTGCCAGCAGTCCCGGTCCCGGGGAGCTGTTTTTT,CASSPGPGELFF
TRBV6-8,TRBJ1-1,few,TRBD1,TGTGCCAGCAGCTTCGGACAGGGGAACACTGAAGCTTTCTTT,CASSFGQGNTEAFF
TRBV19,TRBJ1-4,-,-,TGTGCCAGTAGCTTGGCGGGGGTGAGAGAAAAACTGTTTTTT,CASSLAGVREKLFF
TRBV6-8,TRBJ2-2,-,-,TGTGCCAGCAGTTGGATGGGTGACAGTGGGGAGCTGTTTTTT,CASSWMGDSGELFF
TRBV11-1,TRBJ2-2,few,TRBD2,TGTGCCAGCAGGCAAAGCGGGGGGAACACCGGGGAGCTGTTTTTT,CASRQSGGNTGELFF
TRBV11-3,TRBJ1-1,few,-,TGTGCCAGCAGCTTGGGGGGAGAGGGGAGGAAAGCTTTCTTT,CASSLGGEGRKAFF
TRBV9,TRBJ1-1,-,-,TGTGCCAGCAGCTCCCGTGGCAGCCATGTGAATACTGAAGCTTTCTTT,CASSSRGSHVNTEAFF
TRBV6-8,TRBJ2-1,large,TRBD1,TGTGCCAGCAGTGACTCCCCAGGGGGCGCGGGGAATGAGCAGTTCTTC,CASSDSPGGAGNEQFF
TRBV30,TRBJ1-6,-,-,TGTGCCTGGAGTGCCCCCGGCGAGGGGCGGAATTCACCCCTCCACTTT,CAWSAPGEGRNSPLHF
TRBV19,TRBJ2-2,-,-,TGTGCCAGTAGTTTCTTAGAGACAGACACCGGGGAGCTGTTTTTT,CASSFLETDTGELFF
TRBV25-1,TRBJ2-7,-,TRBD1,TGTGCCAGCAGTGCCACGGGACAGGGCTACGAGCAGTACTTC,CASSATGQGYEQYF
TRBV4-1,TRBJ1-5,few,-,TGCGCCAGCAGCCAAGATCATTTGGCATCCCAGCCCCAGCATTTT,CASSQDHLASQPQHF
TRBV15,TRBJ2-3,once,-,TGTGCCACCAGCAGAGATAGGTTTGGGGTAACGCAGTATTTT,CATSRDRFGVTQYF
TRBV15,TRBJ1-5,few,-,TGTGCCACCAGCAGAGATTCGGGCCAAAATCAGCCCCAGCATTTT,CATSRDSGQNQPQHF
TRBV2,TRBJ1-2,-,TRBD1,TGTGCCACCGGCAGGGGGGCCTATGGCTACACCTTC,CATGRGAYGYTF
TRBV19,TRBJ1-1,-,TRBD1,TGTGCCAGTAGTATAGGACAGGGTCATACTATGAACACTGAAGCTTTCTTT,CASSIGQGHTMNTEAFF
TRBV6-8,TRBJ1-1,medium-sized,TRBD1,TGTGCCAGTCAGTCCGAAGCAGGGGGTGGTAGCACTGAAGCTTTCTTT,CASQSEAGGGSTEAFF
TRBV18,TRBJ2-7,-,TRBD2,TGTGCCAGCTCACCAACTAGCGGGGACTACGAGCAGTACTTC,CASSPTSGDYEQYF
TRBV30,TRBJ1-3,-,-,TGTGCCTGGGACAGTACTGGAAACACCATATATTTT,CAWDSTGNTIYF